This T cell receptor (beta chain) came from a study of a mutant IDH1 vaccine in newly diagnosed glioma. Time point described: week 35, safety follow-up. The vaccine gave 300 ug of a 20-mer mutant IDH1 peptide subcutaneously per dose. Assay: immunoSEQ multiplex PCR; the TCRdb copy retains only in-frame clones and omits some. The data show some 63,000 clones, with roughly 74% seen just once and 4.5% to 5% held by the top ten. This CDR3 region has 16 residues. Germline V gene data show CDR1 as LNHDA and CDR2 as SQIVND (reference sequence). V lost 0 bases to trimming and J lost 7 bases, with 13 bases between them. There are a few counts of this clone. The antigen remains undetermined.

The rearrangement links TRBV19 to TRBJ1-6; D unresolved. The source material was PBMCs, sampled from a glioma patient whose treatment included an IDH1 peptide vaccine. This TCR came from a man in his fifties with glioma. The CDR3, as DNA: TGTGCCAGTAGTATAGATCGCTTAGTCGGCAATTCACCCCTCCACTTT. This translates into CASSIDRLVGNSPLHF.